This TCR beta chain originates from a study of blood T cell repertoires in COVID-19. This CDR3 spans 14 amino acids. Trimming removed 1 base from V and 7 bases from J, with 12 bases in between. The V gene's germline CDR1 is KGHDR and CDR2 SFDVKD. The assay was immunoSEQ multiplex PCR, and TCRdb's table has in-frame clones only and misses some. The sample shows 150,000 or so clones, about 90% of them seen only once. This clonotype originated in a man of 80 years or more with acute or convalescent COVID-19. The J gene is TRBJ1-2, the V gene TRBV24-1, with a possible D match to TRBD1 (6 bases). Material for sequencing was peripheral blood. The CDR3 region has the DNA TGTGCCACCAGTGATTTTAGCAGGGGCGGTGGCTACACCTTC. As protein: CATSDFSRGGGYTF.